What follows describes a single TCR beta chain. Its antigen is still unknown. The sample comes from a study of beta chain features in type 1 diabetes. The study, taken as a whole, reports: Significant though moderate, a shortening of TCRB CDR3s appeared in all four CD4+ subsets of Type 1 diabetes patients.

V was pared by 1 base and J by 8 bases, with 5 bases of the junction left unmatched. This CDR3 has 14 amino acids. Germline V gives CDR1 SGHAT, CDR2 FQNNGV. Expressed TCRB transcripts were sequenced, since all the RNA that had been isolated was reverse transcribed. Sequencing was performed with immunoSEQ multiplex PCR; in TCRdb, only in-frame clones are kept and a portion is missing. This sample yields roughly 350,000 clones, of which around 10% are seen a single time; approximately 0.6% belongs to the top ten. This clonotype was obtained from a man aged 25-40 years with type 1 diabetes. V and J are TRBV11-2 and TRBJ1-2; TRBD1 matches 9 bases. Sequences were obtained from central memory CD4+ T cells from blood. The CDR3 sequence: CASSLGDRAKGYTF. The CDR3 coding sequence is TGTGCCAGCAGCTTAGGGGACAGGGCAAAGGGCTACACCTTC.